The source of this T cell receptor beta chain is a study of T-cell memory formation after mild COVID-19. On the study more broadly: For the most part, TCR clusters were specific to one donor.

CDR3 size: 12 residues. The trim removed 3 bases at V and 2 bases at J, leaving 0 bases unmatched. The germline gives CDR1 GTSNPN, CDR2 SVGIG (reference sequence). This clonotype was picked up a small number of times. What it binds is not known. A single record per CDR3 protein comes from TCRdb applying MiXCR to the 5' RACE reads. This table holds some 180,000 distinct CDR3 sequences, 10% to 15% found once. Study-wide results and limits: What remained unconfirmed was the SARS-CoV-2 specificity of second-wave clones peaking on day 37.

This chain joins TRBV30 and TRBJ2-7; 8 bases agree with TRBD2. The material sequenced was PBMCs or a T cell subset sorted from them (not recorded which). This receptor was obtained from a man aged 18 to 29 who had mild COVID-19 (a few samples of this study predate the infection). Cell type and time point are not known. CDR3 in amino acids: CAWSGGAYEQYF. DNA for the CDR3: TGTGCCTGGAGCGGGGGGGCCTACGAGCAGTACTTC.